These T cell receptor beta chains were read from a single sample in a study of blood T cells in healthy people across ages. MiXCR, run by TCRdb on the 5' RACE reads, gives a single entry per CDR3 protein. The sample carries roughly 800,000 distinct CDR3 sequences, roughly 60% recorded once. The sequencing input was blood. These receptors all come from a man aged 25 to 40 in good health. Each CDR3 is given with its conserved first and last residue. D genes are given only for firm matches. Size is stated for part of the rows, as once, few or many counts, or as a class when the clone is expanded.

V gene: TRBV2; J gene: TRBJ2-1; D gene: -; clone size: -; CDR3 protein: CAGGAGAYNEQFF; CDR3 DNA: TGTGCCGGAGGGGCAGGAGCCTACAATGAGCAGTTCTTC
V gene: TRBV5-1; J gene: TRBJ2-3; D gene: -; clone size: -; CDR3 protein: CASRNDGASTDTQYF; CDR3 DNA: TGCGCCAGCAGAAATGACGGCGCTAGCACAGATACGCAGTATTTT
V gene: TRBV3-1; J gene: TRBJ1-4; D gene: -; clone size: -; CDR3 protein: CASSQEASGAWEKLFF; CDR3 DNA: TGTGCCAGCAGCCAAGAGGCTTCGGGGGCGTGGGAAAAACTGTTTTTT
V gene: TRBV11-2; J gene: TRBJ2-3; D gene: -; clone size: -; CDR3 protein: CASSWGDGEGSTDTQYF; CDR3 DNA: TGTGCCAGCAGCTGGGGGGATGGAGAGGGCAGCACAGATACGCAGTATTTT
V gene: TRBV15; J gene: TRBJ2-1; D gene: -; clone size: -; CDR3 protein: CATSRDPQPSVEQFF; CDR3 DNA: TGTGCCACCAGCAGGGACCCCCAACCTAGCGTTGAGCAGTTCTTC
V gene: TRBV5-6; J gene: TRBJ2-1; D gene: -; clone size: few; CDR3 protein: CASSSGSGEQFF; CDR3 DNA: TGTGCCAGCAGCTCTGGCAGTGGTGAGCAGTTCTTC
V gene: TRBV5-1; J gene: TRBJ2-3; D gene: TRBD2; clone size: -; CDR3 protein: CASRSLSGKRADTQYF; CDR3 DNA: TGCGCCAGCAGGTCCCTTAGCGGGAAAAGGGCAGATACGCAGTATTTT
V gene: TRBV5-1; J gene: TRBJ2-5; D gene: -; clone size: -; CDR3 protein: CASNLGGAATQYF; CDR3 DNA: TGCGCCAGCAACCTAGGCGGGGCGGCGACCCAGTACTTC
V gene: TRBV24-1; J gene: TRBJ1-2; D gene: -; clone size: -; CDR3 protein: CATSSSGNRDGYTF; CDR3 DNA: TGTGCCACCAGCTCCAGCGGGAACAGGGATGGCTACACCTTC
V gene: TRBV11-2; J gene: TRBJ2-7; D gene: -; clone size: -; CDR3 protein: CASSSHPGQYEQYF; CDR3 DNA: TGTGCCAGCAGCTCCCACCCGGGACAATACGAGCAGTACTTC
V gene: TRBV6-1; J gene: TRBJ2-1; D gene: TRBD2; clone size: -; CDR3 protein: CASNHPLLAHSSYNEQFF; CDR3 DNA: TGTGCCAGCAACCACCCTTTACTAGCGCATAGCTCCTACAATGAGCAGTTCTTC
V gene: TRBV5-6; J gene: TRBJ1-2; D gene: -; clone size: -; CDR3 protein: CASSLDQNSIYGYTF; CDR3 DNA: TGTGCCAGCAGCTTGGACCAGAACAGTATCTATGGCTACACCTTC
V gene: TRBV4-2; J gene: TRBJ2-7; D gene: -; clone size: -; CDR3 protein: CASSQVPGRGFYEQYF; CDR3 DNA: TGTGCCAGCAGCCAAGTCCCGGGACGAGGGTTCTACGAGCAGTACTTC
V gene: TRBV7-9; J gene: TRBJ2-5; D gene: TRBD2; clone size: -; CDR3 protein: CASSFILGLANQETQYF; CDR3 DNA: TGTGCCAGCAGCTTTATACTAGGACTAGCGAACCAAGAGACCCAGTACTTC
V gene: TRBV5-1; J gene: TRBJ1-2; D gene: -; clone size: -; CDR3 protein: CASSLDAGWRYGYTF; CDR3 DNA: TGCGCCAGCAGCTTGGATGCGGGATGGCGCTATGGCTACACCTTC
V gene: TRBV7-9; J gene: TRBJ1-2; D gene: -; clone size: few; CDR3 protein: CASSLETGSNYGYTF; CDR3 DNA: TGTGCCAGCAGCTTAGAAACAGGGTCTAACTATGGCTACACCTTC
V gene: TRBV7-9; J gene: TRBJ2-1; D gene: TRBD2; clone size: -; CDR3 protein: CASSPPSGETYNEQFF; CDR3 DNA: TGTGCCAGCAGCCCCCCCAGCGGGGAAACCTACAATGAGCAGTTCTTC
V gene: TRBV7-2; J gene: TRBJ2-1; D gene: -; clone size: -; CDR3 protein: CASSLWGLGPRSYNEQFF; CDR3 DNA: TGTGCCAGCAGCTTATGGGGGCTCGGGCCCCGGTCCTACAATGAGCAGTTCTTC